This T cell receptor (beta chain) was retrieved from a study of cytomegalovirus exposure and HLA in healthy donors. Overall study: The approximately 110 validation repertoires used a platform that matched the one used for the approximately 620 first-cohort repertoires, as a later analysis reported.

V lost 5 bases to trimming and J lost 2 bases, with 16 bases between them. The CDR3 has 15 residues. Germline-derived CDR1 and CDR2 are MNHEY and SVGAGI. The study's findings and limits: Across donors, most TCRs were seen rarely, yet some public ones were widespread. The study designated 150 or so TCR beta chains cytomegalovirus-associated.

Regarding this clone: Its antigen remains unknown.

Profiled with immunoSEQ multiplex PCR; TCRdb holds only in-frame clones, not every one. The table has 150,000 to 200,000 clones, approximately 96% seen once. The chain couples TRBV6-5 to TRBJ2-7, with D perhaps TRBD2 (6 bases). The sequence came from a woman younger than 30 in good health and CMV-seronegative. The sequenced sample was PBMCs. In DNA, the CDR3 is TGTGCCAGCAGTCCGCGGGACGGAGAGGCCTACGAGCAGTACTTC. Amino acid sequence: CASSPRDGEAYEQYF.